The 18 T cell receptor beta chains presented below share a single source sample, sequenced in a study of T cells after yellow fever vaccination (dated by TCRdb to between 2017 and 2020). This specimen's treatment or condition label, per the study, means: live attenuated yellow fever vaccine strain. The protocol used for the library was 5' RACE. This sample was sequenced with an Illumina HiSeq 2500. TCRdb passed the public sequencing reads through fastp at Q25 and MiXCR, retaining productive beta sequences. Each CDR3 protein appears once, grouped with its most common genes and DNA. Within this sample are approximately 580,000 distinct CDR3 sequences, with approximately 16% of them counted one time only. The top ten constitute 15% to 20% of the sample. This specimen was PBMCs, taken 4 to 5 days after the first yellow fever vaccination. The receptors originated from a man aged 18 to 29 who received the YFV17D yellow fever vaccine.

This chain links TRBV6-1 with TRBJ1-4; no reliable D call. CDR3 size: 14 residues. Germline V CDR1 and CDR2: MNHNS, SASEGT. V shed 8 bases and J shed 8 bases, with 18 bases lying between them. In DNA, the CDR3 is TGTGCCAGCGTGAGCACAGACAAAGAGGAAAAACTGTTTTTT. Protein product: CASVSTDKEEKLFF.

The chain links TRBV7-9 to TRBJ2-7, with no clear D. CDR3 length: 15 residues. Between the trimmed V and J ends, which lost 8 bases and 2 bases, there was a span of 19 bases. CDR1 is SEHNR and CDR2 is FQNEAQ in the germline V gene (reference sequence). The CDR3 coding sequence is TGTGCCAGCTCCCTTCGGGCAGGCCTACCCTACGAGCAGTACTTC. Protein product: CASSLRAGLPYEQYF.

This clonotype was picked up a small number of times. The chain uses TRBV5-1 and TRBJ1-4; the D is unclear. The CDR3 covers 16 residues. V lost 4 bases to trimming and J lost 8 bases, with 21 bases between them. CDR1 and CDR2 from the germline V gene are SGHRS and YFSETQ. This chain's CDR3 is CASSPQVGAGQEKLFF. DNA of the CDR3: TGCGCCAGCAGCCCCCAGGTGGGCGCTGGTCAGGAAAAACTGTTTTTT. The full variable domain, rest sourced from reference TRBV5-1 and TRBJ1-4, is KAGVTQTPRYLIKTRGQQVTLSCSPISGHRSVSWYQQTPGQGLQFLFEYFSETQRNKGNFPGRFSGRQFSNSRSEMNVSTLELGDSALYLCASSPQVGAGQEKLFFGSGTQLSVL.

The sample holds many counts of this clonotype. CDR3 protein: CASSLVPVSTEAFF. The CDR3, as DNA: TGTGCCAGCAGCTTAGTCCCAGTTTCCACTGAAGCTTTCTTT. The chain links TRBV7-2 to TRBJ1-1; D unresolved. V dropped 1 base and J dropped 4 bases, with 10 bases sitting between them. Germline V gene lookup returns CDR1 SGHTA and CDR2 FQGNSA. The CDR3 totals 14 residues.

V is TRBV6-6 and J is TRBJ2-2; D is ambiguous. The CDR3 runs 13 residues. Germline CDR1 reads MNHNY; CDR2 reads SVGAGI (reference sequence). Trimming removed 8 bases from V and 2 bases from J, with 9 bases in between. CDR3 loop: CASRKINTGELFF. The CDR3 bases are TGTGCCAGCCGGAAGATAAACACCGGGGAGCTGTTTTTT.

The rearrangement joins TRBV9 to TRBJ2-1; D could derive from TRBD1 or TRBD2 (5 bases each). Germline CDR1 is SGDLS and CDR2 is YYNGEE. The CDR3 is made up of 13 amino acids. Trimming took 2 bases from V and 7 from J, leaving 10 bases between them. CDR3 DNA sequence: TGTGCCAGCAGCGTGGGACCGGTGAATGAGCAGTTCTTC. Translated, it gives CASSVGPVNEQFF.

The CDR3 here is CASSFRSAQEETQYF. The CDR3, as DNA: TGCGCCAGCAGCTTTAGATCAGCTCAGGAAGAGACCCAGTACTTC. The chain combines TRBV5-1 with TRBJ2-5, with D uncertain. The CDR3 has 15 residues. From germline, CDR1 is SGHRS and CDR2 YFSETQ. V was shortened by 2 bases and J by 3 bases, with 14 bases between the two germline ends.

At least ten counts were recorded for this clonotype. The chain employs TRBV10-3 and TRBJ2-5, with D perhaps given as TRBD1 or TRBD2 (5 bases each). This CDR3 contains 12 residues. The germline V gene has CDR1 ENHRY and CDR2 SYGVKD. V was pared by 8 bases and J by 3 bases, with 10 bases between. The CDR3 region has the DNA TGTGCCATCGGGTTGGGGGAAGAGACCCAGTACTTC. Translated: CAIGLGEETQYF.

This clonotype was picked up many times. The chain carries TRBV5-1 and TRBJ2-2; 7 bases fit TRBD2. Germline values: CDR1 SGHRS, CDR2 YFSETQ. The CDR3 loop spans 14 amino acids. The ends lost 5 bases at V and 5 bases at J; junction bases unmatched: 6. The DNA for the CDR3 is TGCGCCAGCAGAGGGAGGGGCGATACCGGGGAGCTGTTTTTT. Translated, it gives CASRGRGDTGELFF.

This sequence joins TRBV5-4 and TRBJ1-1, with TRBD1 matching over 8 bases. Germline loops: CDR1 SGHNT, CDR2 YYREEE (reference sequence). The CDR3 is 15 residues long. V was clipped by 3 bases and J by 1 base; unmatched bases: 5. The CDR3, as DNA: TGTGCCAGCAGCTCGGGGACAGGCGGGAACACTGAAGCTTTCTTT. Its translation: CASSSGTGGNTEAFF.

The chain couples TRBV4-3 to TRBJ2-4, with D possibly matching TRBD2 (6 bases). Trimming left V 1 base short and J 9 bases short, with 19 bases between. Per the germline V gene, CDR1 is LGHNA and CDR2 is YSLEER. This CDR3 has 16 amino acids. The CDR3 loop is CASSQGGRNNHGIQYF. DNA for the CDR3: TGCGCCAGCAGCCAAGGAGGGAGGAATAATCATGGCATTCAGTACTTC.

The chain recombines TRBV5-1 with TRBJ2-1; TRBD2 matches at 12 bases. Germline CDR1 SGHRS, CDR2 YFSETQ. V shed 1 base, J shed 9 bases, and the junction held 5 bases outside the gene matches. This CDR3 is built from 15 residues. CDR3 region: CASSLTSGGFGEQFF. The CDR3, as DNA: TGCGCCAGCAGCTTGACTAGCGGGGGGTTCGGTGAGCAGTTCTTC.

In this sample, this clonotype turned up a few times. The chain employs TRBV4-1 and TRBJ1-5, with D tentatively TRBD1 (6 bases). V lost 2 bases, J lost 4 bases, and 9 bases lay in between. Germline values: CDR1 MGHRA, CDR2 YSYEKL. The CDR3 is 14 amino acids. The CDR3 loop reads CASSQIGGNQPQHF. CDR3 nucleotides: TGCGCCAGCAGCCAAATAGGGGGGAATCAGCCCCAGCATTTT.

This rearrangement joins TRBV11-2 to TRBJ2-1; 14 bases are a match to TRBD2. Germline lookup yields CDR1 SGHAT and CDR2 FQNNGV. The CDR3 sequence is 19 residues long. The ends lost 5 bases at V and 5 bases at J; junction bases unmatched: 14. For the CDR3, the DNA is TGTGCCAGCAGCCCGAAACATCCGGGACTAGCGGGGGCAAACAATGAGCAGTTCTTC. Translating it yields CASSPKHPGLAGANNEQFF.

This clonotype was observed a handful of times. This chain connects TRBV12-3 or TRBV12-4 to TRBJ2-1; D not resolved. The CDR3 sequence is 14 residues long. Trimming removed 6 bases from V and 2 bases from J, with 11 bases in between. CDR3 region: CASRTDLTYNEQFF. CDR3 in DNA: TGTGCCAGCAGAACAGACCTAACCTACAATGAGCAGTTCTTC.

The table lists this clonotype with a few counts. The chain joins TRBV5-5 to TRBJ1-2, with 9 bases identical to TRBD1. Trimming cost V 4 bases and J 8 bases; bases outside gene matches: 9. There are 14 residues in the CDR3. The germline gives CDR1 SGHKS, CDR2 YYEKEE (reference sequence). This CDR3 reads CASSQRTGGGGYTF. Here the CDR3 DNA reads TGTGCCAGCAGCCAGAGAACAGGGGGCGGAGGCTACACCTTC.

This sequence joins TRBV7-9 and TRBJ2-5; perhaps TRBD2 as D (6 bases). This CDR3 spans 14 amino acids. Germline V gene sequence: CDR1 SEHNR, CDR2 FQNEAQ (reference sequence). Trimming pared 2 bases from V and 4 bases from J, leaving 11 bases between. The CDR3 DNA reads TGTGCCAGCAGCTTACGGGAGAGCGGAGAGACCCAGTACTTC. It codes for CASSLRESGETQYF.

This chain uses TRBV6-2 or TRBV6-3 with TRBJ2-7, with unresolved D. Looked up from germline, CDR1 is MNHEY and CDR2 is SVGEGT. With 2 bases removed from V and 0 bases from J, the gap between germline ends came to 5 bases. The CDR3 has 13 amino acids. The CDR3 reads CASSYVLSYEQYF. The DNA for the CDR3 is TGTGCCAGCAGTTACGTCCTCTCCTACGAGCAGTACTTC.